These T cell receptor beta chains were read from a single sample in a study of T cells in Graves' hyperthyroidism and ophthalmopathy. TCRdb analysed the multiplex PCR reads with MiXCR anew, one entry per CDR3 protein. The sample has under 350,000 distinct CDR3 sequences, approximately 22% seen once. Source material: blood. The receptors derive from a woman aged 45-65 years with Graves' hyperthyroidism. Each CDR3 is given with its conserved first and last residue. The D gene is left open where the match is weak. Some rows mark clone size as missing; the rest say once, few, many or name a class of expanded clone.

cdr3_nt cdr3_aa d_call j_call v_call clone_size
TGTGCCAGTAGTATAGGCCAGGGTAATAGGCAGCCCCAGCATTTT CASSIGQGNRQPQHF . TRBJ1-5 TRBV19 .
TGTGCCAGCAGCGGCGGGGGGCCTGAGCAGTTCTTC CASSGGGPEQFF TRBD2 TRBJ2-1 TRBV14 many
TGTGCCAGCAGCACACTAGTGGCGGGCACTGAGCAGTTCTTC CASSTLVAGTEQFF . TRBJ2-1 TRBV7-9 .
TGTGCCAGCACCCTAATTGTGAACACTGAAGCTTTCTTT CASTLIVNTEAFF . TRBJ1-1 TRBV28 few
TGTGCCAGCAGCATTATCGGGGGGGAGACTGAAGCTTTCTTT CASSIIGGETEAFF . TRBJ1-1 TRBV6-2/TRBV6-3 .
TGCGCCAGCAGCCGGCAGCGAGGGTCCGAGCAGTACTTC CASSRQRGSEQYF . TRBJ2-7 TRBV4-1 .
TGTGCCAGCAGACTAGGACTAGCGGCCGTCTACGAGCAGTACTTC CASRLGLAAVYEQYF TRBD2 TRBJ2-7 TRBV12-3/TRBV12-4 .
TGTGCCAGCAGCCAAGAACCCTCCGCAGATACGCAGTATTTT CASSQEPSADTQYF . TRBJ2-3 TRBV3-1 many
TGTGCCATCAGTGAGGAGGACCTCGGGGGCTACACCTTC CAISEEDLGGYTF . TRBJ1-2 TRBV10-3 .
TGTGCCTGGAGTGTAGGGGGGCCTGGAGGCTCCTACAATGAGCAGTTCTTC CAWSVGGPGGSYNEQFF . TRBJ2-1 TRBV30 many
TGTGCCAGCAGCCCCTTAGCACCGGGGACTAGCGGGACCGGGGAGCTGTTTTTT CASSPLAPGTSGTGELFF TRBD2 TRBJ2-2 TRBV11-1 few
TGTGCCAGCAGTTTATCCCCGGTTCTAGGGGCATTCGGCACAGATACGCAGTATTTT CASSLSPVLGAFGTDTQYF . TRBJ2-3 TRBV27 many
TGCGCCAGCAGCTTGGGGACAGGACTTGAAGCTTCCTTT CASSLGTGLEASF TRBD1 TRBJ1-1 TRBV5-1 few
TGCGCCAGCAGACCCGGGACGGTTGAGAATGAGCAGTTCTTC CASRPGTVENEQFF . TRBJ2-1 TRBV5-1 many
TGTGCCAGCAGTTTGGGGCATTCGAGTTCACCCCTCCACTTT CASSLGHSSSPLHF . TRBJ1-6 TRBV27 many
TGCGCCAGCAGCCGAGCATTGGAGGGGCGCGGACCGGAGACCCAGTACTTC CASSRALEGRGPETQYF . TRBJ2-5 TRBV10-2 once